This TCR beta chain was retrieved from a study of T cells in Graves' hyperthyroidism and ophthalmopathy. The CDR3 length is 13 residues. V was cut by 8 bases and J by 1 base, with 11 bases left in between. Germline values: CDR1 MNHNS, CDR2 SASEGT. The study enrolled patients aged 18 to 65 with newly diagnosed hyperthyroidism of under 2 months' duration. This clonotype was recorded many times. Using RNA transcripts as the source, TCR beta CDR3 regions were amplified. A set of HTBI primers served as the primers for a first-round RT-PCR of the TCR CDR3. One entry per CDR3 protein, called by TCRdb with MiXCR from the multiplex PCR reads. The data hold roughly 180,000 distinct CDR3 sequences, with about a sixth observed a single time.

This sequence originates from a woman aged 45-60 years with Graves' hyperthyroidism. The sample consisted of blood. The rearrangement uses TRBV6-1 and TRBJ2-5; D may be TRBD1 (5 bases). This chain's CDR3 is CASGGRVQETQYF. CDR3 nucleotide sequence: TGTGCCAGCGGCGGCAGGGTCCAAGAGACCCAGTACTTC.